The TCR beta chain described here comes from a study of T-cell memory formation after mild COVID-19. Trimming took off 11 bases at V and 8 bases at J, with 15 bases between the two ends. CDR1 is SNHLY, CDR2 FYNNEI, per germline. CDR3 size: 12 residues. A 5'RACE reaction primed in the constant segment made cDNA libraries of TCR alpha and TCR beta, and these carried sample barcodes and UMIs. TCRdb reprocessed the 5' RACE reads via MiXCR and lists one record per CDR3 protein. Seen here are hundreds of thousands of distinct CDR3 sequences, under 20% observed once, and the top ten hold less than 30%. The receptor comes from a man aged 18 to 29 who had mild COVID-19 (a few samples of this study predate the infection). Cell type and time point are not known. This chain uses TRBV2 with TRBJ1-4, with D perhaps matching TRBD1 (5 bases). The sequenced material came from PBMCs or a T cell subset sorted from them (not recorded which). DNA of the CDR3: TGTGCCGAACGAGGGGACGGGGAAAAACTGTTTTTT. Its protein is CAERGDGEKLFF.